The clone carrying this T cell receptor (beta chain) came up a few times. This sample is part of a study of blood T cell repertoires in COVID-19. Study at large: Researchers got acute and convalescent COVID-19 samples from the United States, Italy and Spain. PBMCs, B-cell-depleted T cells, or T cells were the source of the cDNA or gDNA that made up the material.

Germline V gene data show CDR1 as LGHDT and CDR2 as YNNKEL (reference sequence). The CDR3 has 18 residues. The V gene end was trimmed by 4 bases and the J gene end by 2 bases; junction bases not matched to a gene: 16. In the original processing: It was from reference gene primer amplification that nucleated cell counts were estimated. Generated by immunoSEQ multiplex PCR, the TCRdb table keeps only in-frame clones and is missing some. The V and J calls and clone size are taken from that table; D and trimming were inferred from the DNA. The repertoire holds roughly 110,000 clones, around 88% seen once, with approximately 6.2% in the top ten.

The chain couples TRBV3-1 (or the pseudogene TRBV3-2) to TRBJ2-7, with 8 nucleotides matching TRBD2. The sample comprised peripheral blood. The clonotype was recovered from a man in his forties or fifties with active or convalescent COVID-19. The CDR3, as DNA: TGTGCCAGCAGCCCGTTAGGGGCGGGAGGAACCGCTACCTACGAGCAGTACTTC. Translated, it gives CASSPLGAGGTATYEQYF.